These 31 T cell receptor beta chains were all obtained from the same sample, sequenced in a study of T cell responses to AZD1222 COVID-19 vaccine. Sequencing was performed with immunoSEQ multiplex PCR; in TCRdb, only in-frame clones are kept and a portion is missing. Here the sample spans 90,000 to 120,000 clones, about nine tenths being singletons. The sequences come from peripheral blood, collected on day 0 of AZD1222 vaccination. These receptors were taken from an adult in good health.

The chain joins TRBV11-3 to TRBJ2-2, with D uncertain. Germline loops: CDR1 SGHNT, CDR2 YENEEA. V shed 4 bases and J shed 6 bases, with 12 bases lying between them. The CDR3 spans 14 residues. As DNA, the CDR3 is TGTGCCAGCAGCTCAAGTCGGCTCTCCGGGGAGCTGTTTTTT. Translated: CASSSSRLSGELFF. The full variable domain, rest sourced from reference TRBV11-3 and TRBJ2-2, is EAGVVQSPRYKIIEKKQPVAFWCNPISGHNTLYWYLQNLGQGPELLIRYENEEAVDDSQLPKDRFSAERLKGVDSTLKIQPAELGDSAVYLCASSSSRLSGELFFGEGSRLTVL.

This clone was detected once. This chain joins TRBV10-3 and TRBJ1-5; D gene unclear. This CDR3 is 13 amino acids long. Looked up from germline, CDR1 is ENHRY and CDR2 is SYGVKD. The V end lost 7 bases, the J end lost 6 bases, and 13 bases lay between the germline ends. CDR3 sequence (DNA): TGTGCCATCAAAAACTCGGAGGGTCAGCCCCAGCATTTT. Its protein product is CAIKNSEGQPQHF.

The CDR3 reads CAISGSQETQYF. CDR3 DNA: TGTGCCATCAGCGGTAGCCAAGAGACCCAGTACTTC. This sequence joins TRBV10-3 and TRBJ2-5, with unresolved D. From germline, CDR1 is ENHRY and CDR2 SYGVKD. CDR3 length: 12 residues. V was clipped by 6 bases and J by 1 base, with 6 bases between them.

The chain carries TRBV27 and TRBJ1-4, with D perhaps TRBD1 (5 bases). Per germline, CDR1 MNHEY and CDR2 SMNVEV (reference sequence). With 7 bases removed from V and 0 bases from J, the gap between germline ends came to 15 bases. The CDR3 consists of 16 residues. The CDR3: CASTSWGSTTNEKLFF. For the CDR3, the DNA is TGTGCCAGCACCTCCTGGGGGTCCACAACTAATGAAAAACTGTTTTTT.

J is TRBJ1-4 and V is TRBV30; tentative D call: TRBD1 (5 bases). This CDR3 region has 14 residues. Germline CDR1 is GTSNPN and CDR2 is SVGIG (reference sequence). V lost 0 bases, J lost 0 bases, and 5 bases lay in between. The CDR3 DNA sequence: TGTGCCTGGAGTGTACAGGCAACTAATGAAAAACTGTTTTTT. This translates into CAWSVQATNEKLFF.

This clone showed up just once. The J gene is TRBJ1-1, the V gene TRBV4-3; tentative D call: TRBD1 (5 bases). This CDR3 contains 16 residues. Deletions cut 0 bases from V and 6 bases from J, with 17 bases between. CDR1 LGHNA and CDR2 YSLEER come from the germline V gene. CDR3 bases: TGCGCCAGCAGCCAAGAAGCCTCGGGGGGAGGACCTGAAGCTTTCTTT. It translates to CASSQEASGGGPEAFF.

V is TRBV20-1 and J is TRBJ2-2, with a possible D match to TRBD2 (5 bases). The CDR3 sequence is 11 residues long. In germline, CDR1 is DFQATT, CDR2 SNEGSKA (reference sequence). Between the trimmed V and J ends, which lost 5 bases and 8 bases, there was a span of 9 bases. This chain's CDR3 is CSAQRRGELFF. The CDR3 DNA reads TGCAGTGCTCAAAGGAGGGGGGAGCTGTTTTTT.

The gene calls are TRBV3-1 (or the pseudogene TRBV3-2) and TRBJ2-2; TRBD2 matches 14 bases. V shed 2 bases and J 3 bases; nucleotides not matched to a gene: 5. Per germline, CDR1 LGHDT and CDR2 YNNKEL (reference sequence). This CDR3 has 18 residues. The CDR3 sequence: CASSQPGLAGAYTGELFF. In DNA, the CDR3 is TGTGCCAGCAGCCAACCGGGACTAGCGGGGGCCTACACCGGGGAGCTGTTTTTT.

The V call is TRBV3-1 (or the pseudogene TRBV3-2), the J call TRBJ1-3; the D is unclear. Trimming took 2 bases from V and 3 from J, leaving 11 bases between them. Germline lookup yields CDR1 LGHDT and CDR2 YNNKEL (reference sequence). The CDR3 spans 15 residues. The CDR3 reads CASSQNPELGNTIYF. The CDR3 nucleotides are TGTGCCAGCAGCCAAAACCCGGAACTTGGAAACACCATATATTTT.

V and J are TRBV6-5 and TRBJ1-4, with TRBD1 matching over 7 bases. The CDR3 is 13 residues long. The V gene's germline CDR1 is MNHEY and CDR2 SVGAGI. J lost 8 bases, V lost 7 bases, and 7 bases had no gene match. CDR3 nucleotide sequence: TGTGCCAGCACCAGGGGGTTTCGGGAAAAACTGTTTTTT. This translates into CASTRGFREKLFF.

The chain carries TRBV10-3 and TRBJ2-3; TRBD2 matches 13 bases. This CDR3 spans 13 amino acids. V shed 3 bases and J 10 bases; nucleotides not matched to a gene: 1. Germline lookup yields CDR1 ENHRY and CDR2 SYGVKD. The CDR3 reads CAISETSGRAQYF. CDR3 in DNA: TGTGCCATCAGTGAAACTAGCGGGAGGGCGCAGTATTTT.

This chain uses TRBV2 with TRBJ1-2; D uncertain. The germline V and J ends were trimmed by 0 bases and 8 bases, with 7 bases remaining between them. The CDR3 is 12 residues long. Looked up from germline, CDR1 is SNHLY and CDR2 is FYNNEI. This chain's CDR3 is CASSEAIGGYTF. The CDR3 DNA sequence: TGTGCCAGCAGTGAAGCTATAGGGGGCTACACCTTC.

The rearrangement uses TRBV23-1 and TRBJ1-2; unclear D gene. TRBV23-1 is designated an ORF whose function remains uncertain. Deletions cut 2 bases from V and 6 bases from J, with 7 bases between. This CDR3 comprises 12 residues. DNA for the CDR3: TGCGCCAGCAGTCAAGGAGGTAATGGCTACACCTTC. Its translation is CASSQGGNGYTF.

The genes are TRBV5-1 and TRBJ1-6; no clear D. The CDR3 contains 17 residues. Germline CDR1 reads SGHRS; CDR2 reads YFSETQ. The V end lost 0 bases, the J end lost 0 bases, and 10 bases lay between the germline ends. In DNA, the CDR3 is TGCGCCAGCAGCTTGGGATGGGATCGCTCCTATAATTCACCCCTCCACTTT. Protein: CASSLGWDRSYNSPLHF.

V usage is TRBV28 and J usage is TRBJ1-2; 7 nucleotides line up with TRBD1. Germline V CDR1 and CDR2: MDHEN, SYDVKM. This CDR3 is 15 amino acids long. V gave up 4 bases and J gave up 2 bases; unmatched junction bases: 7. CDR3 amino acids: CASSSKGQINYGYTF. The CDR3 region has the DNA TGTGCCAGCAGTTCCAAGGGACAGATAAACTATGGCTACACCTTC.

CDR3 in amino acids: CASSRGTSGSPGANVLTF. CDR3 nucleotide sequence: TGTGCCAGCAGCCGTGGGACTAGCGGGAGCCCTGGGGCCAACGTCCTGACTTTC. The chain is built from TRBV5-8 and TRBJ2-6; 14 nucleotides line up with TRBD2. This CDR3 has 18 amino acids. Germline-derived CDR1 and CDR2 are SGHTS and YDEGEE. J gave up 2 bases and V 4 bases, and 5 bases lay outside the gene matches. Full variable domain (outside the CDR3, taken from reference TRBV5-8 and TRBJ2-6): EAGVTQSPTHLIKTRGQQATLRCSPISGHTSVYWYQQALGLGLQFLLWYDEGEERNRGNFPPRFSGRQFPNYSSELNVNALELEDSALYLCASSRGTSGSPGANVLTFGAGSRLTVL.

This CDR3 is CASSSTSGANVLTF. CDR3 DNA: TGTGCCAGCAGTTCAACCTCTGGGGCCAACGTCCTGACTTTC. This rearrangement joins TRBV27 to TRBJ2-6, with unresolved D. CDR3 size: 14 residues. Germline V gives CDR1 MNHEY, CDR2 SMNVEV (reference sequence). V was clipped by 4 bases and J by 0 bases, with 4 bases between them.

This chain joins TRBV19 and TRBJ1-4; 7 bases align to TRBD1. CDR3 size: 15 residues. CDR1 and CDR2 from the germline V gene are LNHDA and SQIVND (reference sequence). V shed 5 bases and J 8 bases; nucleotides not matched to a gene: 11. The CDR3 protein is CASSPLGQGGEKLFF. CDR3 DNA: TGTGCCAGTAGTCCGCTTGGGCAGGGGGGCGAAAAACTGTTTTTT. Based on the CDR3 plus reference TRBV19 and TRBJ1-4, the full variable domain is DGGITQSPKYLFRKEGQNVTLSCEQNLNHDAMYWYRQDPGQGLRLIYYSQIVNDFQKGDIAEGYSVSREKKESFPLTVTSAQKNPTAFYLCASSPLGQGGEKLFFGSGTQLSVL.

This chain joins TRBV7-9 and TRBJ2-3; TRBD1 matches 11 bases. Germline-derived CDR1 and CDR2 are SEHNR and FQNEAQ (reference sequence). The CDR3 consists of 16 residues. Trimming took 1 base from V and 1 from J; bases not matched to a gene: 1. CDR3 in amino acids: CASSLVGQGGTDTQYF. The CDR3 bases are TGTGCCAGCAGCTTAGTGGGACAGGGGGGCACAGATACGCAGTATTTT. The full variable domain, with the rest looked up from reference TRBV7-9 and TRBJ2-3, is DTGVSQNPRHKITKRGQNVTFRCDPISEHNRLYWYRQTLGQGPEFLTYFQNEAQLEKSRLLSDRFSAERPKGSFSTLEIQRTEQGDSAMYLCASSLVGQGGTDTQYFGPGTRLTVL.

The genes are TRBV7-2 and TRBJ1-6, with TRBD1 as a possible D gene (6 bases). The CDR3 spans 15 residues. Trimming pared 3 bases from V and 5 bases from J, leaving 11 bases between. CDR1 and CDR2 from the germline V gene are SGHTA and FQGNSA. CDR3 nucleotide sequence: TGTGCCAGCAGCTTTGAAGACAGGAATAATTCACCCCTCCACTTT. Protein: CASSFEDRNNSPLHF.

The chain has TRBV12-5 and TRBJ2-1; 8 positions agree with TRBD2. Losses at the gene ends were 0 bases for V and 8 bases for J; bases not matched to a gene: 9. CDR1 is LGHNT, CDR2 FRNRAP, per germline. The CDR3 has 16 amino acids. CDR3 nucleotide sequence: TGTGCTAGTGGTTTGGTACCGACGGACGGGGGGGATGAGCAGTTCTTC. Protein: CASGLVPTDGGDEQFF.

The chain employs TRBV5-8 and TRBJ1-5; a weak D match, TRBD1 (6 bases). V shed 0 bases and J shed 1 base, with 20 bases lying between them. Per the germline V gene, CDR1 is SGHTS and CDR2 is YDEGEE. CDR3 length equals 19 residues. The CDR3 bases are TGTGCCAGCAGCTTGGCCCCGGTACAGGGAATACGGAGCAATCAGCCCCAGCATTTT. It yields the protein CASSLAPVQGIRSNQPQHF.

This clone occurred once. Mismatch with germline at one junction end may stem from a read error. This rearrangement joins TRBV30 to TRBJ2-7; D perhaps matches TRBD2 (7 bases). The V gene's germline CDR1 is GTSNPN and CDR2 SVGIG (reference sequence). CDR3 length: 11 amino acids. CDR3 nucleotide sequence: TGTGCCGGGAGGGGGTCCTACGAGCAGTACTTC. Amino acids: CAGRGSYEQYF.

The V call is TRBV24-1, the J call TRBJ1-5; D remains unclear. In germline, CDR1 is KGHDR, CDR2 SFDVKD. V lost 8 bases to trimming and J lost 4 bases, with 23 bases between them. This CDR3 spans 17 amino acids. The CDR3, as DNA: TGTGCCACCATATCCCTTTTGTGGGCGCGCGGAAATCAGCCCCAGCATTTT. Its translation: CATISLLWARGNQPQHF.

V and J are TRBV7-9 and TRBJ2-5, with 9 bases aligning to TRBD2. J was trimmed by 5 bases and V by 5 bases; bases with no gene match: 9. Germline V lookup: CDR1 SEHNR, CDR2 FQNEAQ (reference sequence). CDR3 length: 15 residues. CDR3 in DNA: TGTGCCAGCAGCCCTGGCCTGACTAGCGGTGAGACCCAGTACTTC. The encoded protein is CASSPGLTSGETQYF.

V and J are TRBV6-5 and TRBJ2-7, with a possible D match to TRBD2 (5 bases). The CDR3 sequence is 15 residues long. Trimming left V 0 bases short and J 4 bases short, with 13 bases between. Per germline, CDR1 MNHEY and CDR2 SVGAGI. The CDR3 sequence: CASSYSRAREYEQYF. The CDR3 bases are TGTGCCAGCAGTTACTCGAGGGCCAGAGAGTACGAGCAGTACTTC.

The rearrangement links TRBV2 to TRBJ2-2; a possible D gene is TRBD2 (7 bases). The CDR3 runs to 15 residues. V was clipped by 7 bases and J by 5 bases, with 17 bases between them. The germline V gene encodes CDR1 SNHLY and CDR2 FYNNEI. CDR3 nucleotides: TGTGCCAGCACGGGCGGGGGCCGCGGAACCGGGGAGCTGTTTTTT. Translating gives CASTGGGRGTGELFF.

The DNA for the CDR3 is TGTGCCTGCGGGACAGAGTACAATGAGCAGTTCTTC. It is translated as CACGTEYNEQFF. This chain uses TRBV19 with TRBJ2-1, with D possibly matching TRBD1 (7 bases). Trimming removed 11 bases from V and 4 bases from J, with 12 bases in between. The CDR3 length is 12 residues. Germline assignment: CDR1 LNHDA and CDR2 SQIVND (reference sequence).

This chain joins TRBV2 and TRBJ2-7, with 10 bases lining up with TRBD2. This CDR3 is built from 14 residues. V was clipped by 6 bases and J by 5 bases; unmatched bases: 7. Germline lookup yields CDR1 SNHLY and CDR2 FYNNEI. As DNA, the CDR3 is TGTGCCAGCAGAGAGCGGGGGGGAATCCACGAGCAGTACTTC. Translating gives CASRERGGIHEQYF.

The V call is TRBV7-9, the J call TRBJ1-1, with 9 bases identical to TRBD1. In germline, CDR1 is SEHNR, CDR2 FQNEAQ (reference sequence). V was pared by 6 bases and J by 0 bases, with 5 bases of the junction left unmatched. The CDR3 covers 15 residues. This CDR3 reads CASSSGQGMNTEAFF. The CDR3 nucleotides are TGTGCCAGCAGTTCGGGACAGGGAATGAACACTGAAGCTTTCTTT.

This clone was seen only once. This rearrangement joins TRBV30 to TRBJ2-7; 8 positions match TRBD2. CDR1 is GTSNPN, CDR2 SVGIG, per germline (reference sequence). This CDR3 spans 16 amino acids. Germline trimming cut 2 bases from V and 4 bases from J; bases unmatched to any gene: 13. The CDR3 region is CAWSSAAGGGTYEQYF. The CDR3 coding sequence is TGTGCCTGGAGTTCCGCGGCGGGGGGCGGAACTTACGAGCAGTACTTC.